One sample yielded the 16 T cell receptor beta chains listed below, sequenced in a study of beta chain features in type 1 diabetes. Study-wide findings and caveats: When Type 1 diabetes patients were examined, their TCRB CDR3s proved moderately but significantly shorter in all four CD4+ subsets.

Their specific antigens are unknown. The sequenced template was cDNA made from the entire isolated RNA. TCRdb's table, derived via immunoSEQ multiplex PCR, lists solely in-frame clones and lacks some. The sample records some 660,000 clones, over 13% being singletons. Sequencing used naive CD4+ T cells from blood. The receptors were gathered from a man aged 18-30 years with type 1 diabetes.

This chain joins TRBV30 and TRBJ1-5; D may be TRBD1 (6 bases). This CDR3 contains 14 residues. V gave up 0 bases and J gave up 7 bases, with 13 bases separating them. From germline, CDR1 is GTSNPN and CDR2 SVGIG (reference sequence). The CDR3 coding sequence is TGTGCCTGGAGTGTGAATGGAGGGGGACAGCCCCAGCATTTT. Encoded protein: CAWSVNGGGQPQHF.

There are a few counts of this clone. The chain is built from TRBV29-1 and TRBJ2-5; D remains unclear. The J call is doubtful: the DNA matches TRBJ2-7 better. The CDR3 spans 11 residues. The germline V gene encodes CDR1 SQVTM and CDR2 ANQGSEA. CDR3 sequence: CSVTKAYEQYF. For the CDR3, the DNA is TGCAGCGTTACGAAGGCCTACGAGCAGTACTTC.

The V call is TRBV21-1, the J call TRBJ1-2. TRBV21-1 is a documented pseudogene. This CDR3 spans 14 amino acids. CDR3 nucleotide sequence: TGTGCCAGCAGCAAAGGGACGGTAACCTATGGCTACACCTTC. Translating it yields CASSKGTVTYGYTF.

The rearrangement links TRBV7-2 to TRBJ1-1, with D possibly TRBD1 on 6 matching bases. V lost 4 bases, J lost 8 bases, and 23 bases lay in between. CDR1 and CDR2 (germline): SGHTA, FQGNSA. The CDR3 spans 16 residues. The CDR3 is CASSSSRGRDILEAFF. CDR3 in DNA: TGTGCCAGCAGCTCGTCCCGAGGGAGGGACATCTTAGAAGCTTTCTTT.

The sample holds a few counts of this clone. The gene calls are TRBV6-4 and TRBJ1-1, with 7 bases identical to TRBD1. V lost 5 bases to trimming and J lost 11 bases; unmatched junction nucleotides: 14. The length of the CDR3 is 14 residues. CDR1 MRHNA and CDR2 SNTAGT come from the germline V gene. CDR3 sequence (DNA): TGTGCCAGCAGTAGGACAGGAACGGACCTAGTTGCTTTCTTT. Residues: CASSRTGTDLVAFF.

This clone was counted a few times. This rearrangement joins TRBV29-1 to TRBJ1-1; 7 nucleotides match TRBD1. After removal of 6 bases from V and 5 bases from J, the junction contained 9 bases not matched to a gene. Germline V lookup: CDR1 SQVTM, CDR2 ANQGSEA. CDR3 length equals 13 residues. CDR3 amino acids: CSVEGAGRTEAFF. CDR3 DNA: TGCAGCGTGGAGGGGGCCGGGCGTACTGAAGCTTTCTTT.

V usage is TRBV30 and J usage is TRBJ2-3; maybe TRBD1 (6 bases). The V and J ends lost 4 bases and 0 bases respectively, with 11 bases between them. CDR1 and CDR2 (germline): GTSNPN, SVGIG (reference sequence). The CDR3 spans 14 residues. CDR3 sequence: CAWKAGVSTDTQYF. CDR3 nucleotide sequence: TGTGCCTGGAAAGCAGGGGTAAGCACAGATACGCAGTATTTT.

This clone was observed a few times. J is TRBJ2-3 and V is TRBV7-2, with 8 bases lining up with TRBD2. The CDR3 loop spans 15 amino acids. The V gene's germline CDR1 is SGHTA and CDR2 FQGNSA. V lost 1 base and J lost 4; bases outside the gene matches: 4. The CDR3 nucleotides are TGTGCCAGCAGCTTAGTGGCTAGCGGGTCAGATACGCAGTATTTT. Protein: CASSLVASGSDTQYF.

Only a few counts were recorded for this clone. The CDR3 coding sequence is TGTGCCAGCAGCGTCTCTCCGGGGACTGGCACTTACAATGAGCAGTTCTTC. It encodes CASSVSPGTGTYNEQFF. The chain employs TRBV9 and TRBJ2-1; D might be TRBD2 (6 bases). The CDR3 consists of 17 residues. In germline, CDR1 is SGDLS, CDR2 YYNGEE. Trimming shortened V by 2 bases and J by 4 bases, and 19 bases separated the two germline ends.

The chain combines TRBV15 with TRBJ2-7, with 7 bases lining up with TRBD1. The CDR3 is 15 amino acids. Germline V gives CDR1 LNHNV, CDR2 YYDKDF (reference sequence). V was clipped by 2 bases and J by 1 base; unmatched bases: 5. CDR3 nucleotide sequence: TGTGCCACCAGCAGATCCACAGGGGATTCCTACGAGCAGTACTTC. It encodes CATSRSTGDSYEQYF.

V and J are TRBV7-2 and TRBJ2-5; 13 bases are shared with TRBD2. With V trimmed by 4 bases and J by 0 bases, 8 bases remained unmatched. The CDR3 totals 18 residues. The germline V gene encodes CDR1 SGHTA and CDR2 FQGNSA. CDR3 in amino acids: CASSSGLAGATYQETQYF. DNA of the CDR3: TGTGCCAGCAGCTCCGGACTAGCGGGGGCTACGTACCAAGAGACCCAGTACTTC.

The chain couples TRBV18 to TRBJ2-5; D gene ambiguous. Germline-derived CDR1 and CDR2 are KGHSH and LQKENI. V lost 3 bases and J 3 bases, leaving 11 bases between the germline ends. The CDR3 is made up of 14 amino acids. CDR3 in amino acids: CASSPDRMEETQYF. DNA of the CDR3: TGTGCCAGCTCACCGGATAGAATGGAAGAGACCCAGTACTTC. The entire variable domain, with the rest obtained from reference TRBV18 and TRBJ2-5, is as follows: NAGVMQNPRHLVRRRGQEARLRCSPMKGHSHVYWYRQLPEEGLKFMVYLQKENIIDESGMPKERFSAEFPKEGPSILRIQQVVRGDSAAYFCASSPDRMEETQYFGPGTRLLVL.

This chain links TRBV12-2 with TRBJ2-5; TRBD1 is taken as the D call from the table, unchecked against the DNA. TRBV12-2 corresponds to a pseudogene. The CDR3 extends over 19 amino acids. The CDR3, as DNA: TGTGCAAGTCGCTTAGAAGTGGTAGGCAGGGTAAAATTACGGGAGACCCAGTACTTC. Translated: CASRLEVVGRVKLRETQYF.

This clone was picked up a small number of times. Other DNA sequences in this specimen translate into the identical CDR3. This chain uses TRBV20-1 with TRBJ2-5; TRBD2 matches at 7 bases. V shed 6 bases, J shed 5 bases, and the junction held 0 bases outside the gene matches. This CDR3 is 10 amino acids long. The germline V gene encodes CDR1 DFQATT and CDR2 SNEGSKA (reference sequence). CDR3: CSAREETQYF. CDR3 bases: TGCAGTGCGCGGGAGGAGACCCAGTACTTC.

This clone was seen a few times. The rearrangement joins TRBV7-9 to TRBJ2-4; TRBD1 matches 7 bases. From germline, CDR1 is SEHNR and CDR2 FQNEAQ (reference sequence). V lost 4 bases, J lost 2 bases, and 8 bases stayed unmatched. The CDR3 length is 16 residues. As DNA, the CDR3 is TGTGCCAGCAGCTCATGGCCGACAGGGACCAAAAACATTCAGTACTTC. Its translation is CASSSWPTGTKNIQYF.

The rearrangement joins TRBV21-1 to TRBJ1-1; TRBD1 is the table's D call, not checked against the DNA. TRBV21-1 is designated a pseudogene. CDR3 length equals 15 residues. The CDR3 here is CASSNIDRGGAEAFF. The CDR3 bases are TGTGCCAGCAGCAATATCGACAGGGGGGGCGCTGAAGCTTTCTTT.